This T cell receptor (beta chain) was identified in a study of radiation and T cells in renal cell carcinoma. Findings of the study overall: Top tumor clonotypes rose in blood 2 weeks post-radiation, then contracted.

Sequencing was performed with immunoSEQ multiplex PCR; in TCRdb, only in-frame clones are kept and a portion is missing. The table has approximately 170,000 clones, 88% seen once. This clone came up a few times. Antigen unknown. Time point specified: blood 4 weeks post-SBRT, at nephrectomy. This sample's treatment: 15 Gy SBRT to primary tumor, nephrectomy 4 weeks later. V lost 5 bases and J 7 bases, leaving 21 bases between the germline ends. From germline, CDR1 is SGHVS and CDR2 FQNEAQ. The CDR3 has 16 residues. V is TRBV7-8 and J is TRBJ2-1, with a possible D match to TRBD1 (5 bases). The clonotype originates from a woman in her forties or fifties with renal cell carcinoma. The sample was blood, taken from a patient whose treatment included radiotherapy and nephrectomy. The CDR3 region is CASSVDTSHRANEQFF. In DNA form, the CDR3 reads TGTGCCAGCAGCGTGGACACGTCCCATAGGGCGAATGAGCAGTTCTTC.